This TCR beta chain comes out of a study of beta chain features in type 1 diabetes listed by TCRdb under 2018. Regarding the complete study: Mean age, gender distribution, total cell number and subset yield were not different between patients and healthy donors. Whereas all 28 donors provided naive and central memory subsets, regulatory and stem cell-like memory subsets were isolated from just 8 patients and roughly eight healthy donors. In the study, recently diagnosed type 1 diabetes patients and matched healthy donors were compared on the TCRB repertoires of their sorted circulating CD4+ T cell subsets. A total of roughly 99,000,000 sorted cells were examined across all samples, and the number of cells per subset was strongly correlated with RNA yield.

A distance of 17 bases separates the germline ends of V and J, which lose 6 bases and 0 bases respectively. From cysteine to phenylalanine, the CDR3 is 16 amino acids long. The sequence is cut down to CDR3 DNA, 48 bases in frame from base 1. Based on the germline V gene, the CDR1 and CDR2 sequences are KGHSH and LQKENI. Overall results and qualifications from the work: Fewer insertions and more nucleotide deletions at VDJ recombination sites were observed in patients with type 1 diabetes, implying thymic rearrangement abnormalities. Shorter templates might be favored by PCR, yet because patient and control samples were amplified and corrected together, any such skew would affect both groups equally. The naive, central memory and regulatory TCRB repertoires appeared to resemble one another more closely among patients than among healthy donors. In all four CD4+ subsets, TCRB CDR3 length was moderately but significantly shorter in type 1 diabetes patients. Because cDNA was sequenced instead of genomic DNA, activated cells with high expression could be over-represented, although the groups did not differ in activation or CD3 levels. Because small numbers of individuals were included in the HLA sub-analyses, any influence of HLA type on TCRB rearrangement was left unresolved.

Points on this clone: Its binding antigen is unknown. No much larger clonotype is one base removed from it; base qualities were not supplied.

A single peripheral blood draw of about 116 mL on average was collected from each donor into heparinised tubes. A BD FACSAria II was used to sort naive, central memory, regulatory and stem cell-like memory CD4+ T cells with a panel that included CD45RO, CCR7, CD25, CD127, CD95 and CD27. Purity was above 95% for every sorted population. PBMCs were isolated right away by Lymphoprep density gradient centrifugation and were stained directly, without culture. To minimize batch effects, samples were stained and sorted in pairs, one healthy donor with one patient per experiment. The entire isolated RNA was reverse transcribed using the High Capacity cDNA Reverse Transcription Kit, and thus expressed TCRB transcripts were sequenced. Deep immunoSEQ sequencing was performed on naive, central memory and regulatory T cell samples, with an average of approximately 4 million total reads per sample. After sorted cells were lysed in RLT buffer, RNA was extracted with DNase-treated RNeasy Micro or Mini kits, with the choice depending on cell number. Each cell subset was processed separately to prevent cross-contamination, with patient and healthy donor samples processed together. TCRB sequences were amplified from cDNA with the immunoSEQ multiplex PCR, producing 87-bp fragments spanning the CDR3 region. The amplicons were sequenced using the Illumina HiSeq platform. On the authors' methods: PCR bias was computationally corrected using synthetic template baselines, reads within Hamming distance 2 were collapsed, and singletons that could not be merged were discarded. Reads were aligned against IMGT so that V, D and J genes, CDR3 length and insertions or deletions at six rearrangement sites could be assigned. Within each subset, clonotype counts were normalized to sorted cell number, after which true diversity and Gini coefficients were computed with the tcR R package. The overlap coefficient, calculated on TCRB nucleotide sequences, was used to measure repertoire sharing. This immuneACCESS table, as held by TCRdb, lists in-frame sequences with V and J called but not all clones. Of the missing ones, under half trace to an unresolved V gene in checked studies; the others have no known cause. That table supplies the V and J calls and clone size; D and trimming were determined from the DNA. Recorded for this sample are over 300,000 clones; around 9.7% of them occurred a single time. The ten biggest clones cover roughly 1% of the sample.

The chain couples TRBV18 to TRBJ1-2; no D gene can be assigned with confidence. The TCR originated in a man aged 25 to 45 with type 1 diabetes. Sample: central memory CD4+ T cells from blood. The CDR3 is CASSPSSPKANYGYTF. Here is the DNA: TGTGCCAGCTCGCCAAGCTCGCCCAAAGCTAACTATGGCTACACCTTC.